This entry concerns a single TCR beta chain. Antigen unknown. The germline V and J ends were trimmed by 10 bases and 5 bases, with 15 bases remaining between them. The length of the CDR3 is 12 residues. Germline CDR1 ENHRY, CDR2 SYGVKD. This sample was included in a study of tumor-infiltrating lymphocytes in primary liver carcinoma. Study-wide context: Tumor lesions were T1-T3 N0M0 and spanned about 4.2 to 11 cm.

Study observations and caveats: Researchers report that only about 7-25% of top clones turned up in all five tumor regions. Tumor region pairs shared more overlap than did tumor-adjacent and tumor-blood pairs.

Extraction of RNA together with DNA used about 18-30 mg of unsorted bulk tissue. cDNA specific to TCR beta was made from about 0.45 ug of total RNA, with a constant-region primer employed for priming. Sequencing libraries for TCR beta derived from three nested multiplex PCR rounds that used slightly modified ARM-PCR. Researchers ran the first two PCR rounds for roughly 10 cycles each with TRBV1-TRBV30 forward primers and a C-beta reverse primer. TCRdb analysed the multiplex PCR reads with MiXCR anew, one entry per CDR3 protein. The sample holds 40,000 to 55,000 distinct CDR3 sequences, 55% to 75% seen once.

This TCR derives from a man aged 40-49 years with primary liver carcinoma and hepatitis B virus infection. What was sequenced was liver tumor tissue from sampling region 5. Documented subset: tumor region T5, tumor centre. The J gene is TRBJ2-7, the V gene TRBV10-3; maybe TRBD2 (6 bases). The CDR3 sequence: CATPREFHEQYF. CDR3 DNA: TGTGCCACACCTCGGGAGTTCCACGAGCAGTACTTC.